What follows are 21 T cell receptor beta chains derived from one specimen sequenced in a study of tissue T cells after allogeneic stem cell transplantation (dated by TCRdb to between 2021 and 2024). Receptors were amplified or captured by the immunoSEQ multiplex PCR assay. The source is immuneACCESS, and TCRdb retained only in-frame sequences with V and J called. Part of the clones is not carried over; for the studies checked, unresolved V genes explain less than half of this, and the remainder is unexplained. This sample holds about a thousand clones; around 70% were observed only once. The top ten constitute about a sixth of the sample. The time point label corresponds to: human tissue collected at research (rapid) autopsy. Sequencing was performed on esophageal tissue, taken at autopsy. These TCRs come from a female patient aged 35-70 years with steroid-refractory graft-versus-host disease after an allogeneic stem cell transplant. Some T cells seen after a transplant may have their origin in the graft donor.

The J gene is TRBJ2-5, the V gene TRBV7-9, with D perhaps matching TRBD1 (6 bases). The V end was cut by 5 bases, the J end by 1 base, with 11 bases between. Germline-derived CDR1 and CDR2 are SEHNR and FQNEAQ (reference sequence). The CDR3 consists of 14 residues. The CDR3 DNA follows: TGTGCCAGCAGCATCGGACAGTCCCAAGAGACCCAGTACTTC. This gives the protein CASSIGQSQETQYF.

CDR3: CASSQLAGGTDTQYF. DNA of the CDR3: TGTGCCAGCTCTCAACTAGCGGGGGGCACAGATACGCAGTATTTT. The J gene is TRBJ2-3, the V gene TRBV18, with TRBD2 identical over 11 bases. Trimming took 6 bases from V and 1 from J; bases not matched to a gene: 3. Germline loops: CDR1 KGHSH, CDR2 LQKENI. CDR3 size: 15 residues.

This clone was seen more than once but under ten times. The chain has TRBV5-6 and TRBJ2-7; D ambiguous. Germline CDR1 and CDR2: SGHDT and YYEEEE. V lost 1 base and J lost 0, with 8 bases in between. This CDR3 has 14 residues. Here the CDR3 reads CASSLFYSSYEQYF. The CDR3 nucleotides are TGTGCCAGCAGCTTGTTCTATAGCTCCTACGAGCAGTACTTC.

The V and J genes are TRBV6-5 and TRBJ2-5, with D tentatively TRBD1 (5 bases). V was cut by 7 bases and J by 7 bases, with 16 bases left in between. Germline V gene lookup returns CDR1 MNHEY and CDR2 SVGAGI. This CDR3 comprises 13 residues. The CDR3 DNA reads TGTGCCAGCAAAAAGACAGCCGCCGGGACCCAGTACTTC. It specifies CASKKTAAGTQYF.

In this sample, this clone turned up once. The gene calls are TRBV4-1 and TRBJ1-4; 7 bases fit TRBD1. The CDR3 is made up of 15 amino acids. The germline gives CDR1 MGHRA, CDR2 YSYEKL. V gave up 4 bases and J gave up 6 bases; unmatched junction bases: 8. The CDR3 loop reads CASSRQGLGDEKLFF. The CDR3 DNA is TGCGCCAGCAGCCGACAGGGCCTTGGGGATGAAAAACTGTTTTTT.

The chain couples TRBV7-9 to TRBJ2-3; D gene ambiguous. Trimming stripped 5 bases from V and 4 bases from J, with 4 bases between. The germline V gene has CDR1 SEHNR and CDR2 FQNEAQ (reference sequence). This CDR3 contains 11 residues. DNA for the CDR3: TGTGCCAGCAGCCGATCAGATACGCAGTATTTT. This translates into CASSRSDTQYF.

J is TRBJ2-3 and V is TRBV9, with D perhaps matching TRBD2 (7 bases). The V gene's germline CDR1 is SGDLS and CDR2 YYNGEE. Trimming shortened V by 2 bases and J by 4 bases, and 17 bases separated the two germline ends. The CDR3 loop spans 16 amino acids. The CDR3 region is CASSVLRGGPPDTQYF. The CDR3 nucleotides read TGTGCCAGCAGCGTCCTAAGGGGGGGGCCTCCAGATACGCAGTATTTT. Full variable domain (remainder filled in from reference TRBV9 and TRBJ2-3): DSGVTQTPKHLITATGQRVTLRCSPRSGDLSVYWYQQSLDQGLQFLIQYYNGEERAKGNILERFSAQQFPDLHSELNLSSLELGDSALYFCASSVLRGGPPDTQYFGPGTRLTVL.

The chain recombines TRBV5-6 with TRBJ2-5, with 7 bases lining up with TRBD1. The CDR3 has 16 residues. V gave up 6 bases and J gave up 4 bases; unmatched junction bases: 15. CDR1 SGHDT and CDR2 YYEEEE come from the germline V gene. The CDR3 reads CASNLQQGRVIETQYF. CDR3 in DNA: TGTGCCAGCAACCTTCAACAGGGGCGGGTGATAGAGACCCAGTACTTC.

Written as DNA, the CDR3 is TGTGCCAGCAGCTTAACAGCGGGAGGGTCCTACGAGCAGTACTTC. Its protein is CASSLTAGGSYEQYF. The chain carries TRBV7-9 and TRBJ2-7; 10 nucleotides match TRBD2. V trimming: 2 bases; J trimming: 1 base; junction bases outside the gene matches: 2. The CDR3 covers 15 residues. Germline V gene lookup returns CDR1 SEHNR and CDR2 FQNEAQ (reference sequence).

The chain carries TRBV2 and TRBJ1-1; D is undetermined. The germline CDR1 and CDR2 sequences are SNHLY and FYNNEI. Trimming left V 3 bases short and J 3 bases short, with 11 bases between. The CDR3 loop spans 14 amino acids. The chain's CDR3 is CASSDRGRDTEAFF. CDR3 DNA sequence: TGTGCCAGCAGTGACCGAGGGCGGGACACTGAAGCTTTCTTT.

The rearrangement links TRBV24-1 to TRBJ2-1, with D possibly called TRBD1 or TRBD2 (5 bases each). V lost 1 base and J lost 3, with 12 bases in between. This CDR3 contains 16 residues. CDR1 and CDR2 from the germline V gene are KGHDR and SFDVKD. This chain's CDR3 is CATSDLGTADYNEQFF. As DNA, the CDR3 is TGTGCCACCAGTGATTTAGGGACGGCCGACTACAATGAGCAGTTCTTC.

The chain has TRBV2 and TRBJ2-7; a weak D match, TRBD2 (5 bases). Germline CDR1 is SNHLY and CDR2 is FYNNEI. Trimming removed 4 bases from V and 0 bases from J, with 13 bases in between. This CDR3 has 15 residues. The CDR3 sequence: CASSVGGLSSYEQYF. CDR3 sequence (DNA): TGTGCCAGCAGTGTGGGCGGGTTAAGCTCCTACGAGCAGTACTTC.

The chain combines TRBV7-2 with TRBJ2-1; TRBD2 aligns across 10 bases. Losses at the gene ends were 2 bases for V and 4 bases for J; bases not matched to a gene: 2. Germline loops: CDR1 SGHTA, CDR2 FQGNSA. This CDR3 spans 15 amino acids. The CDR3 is CASSLLAGAYNEQFF. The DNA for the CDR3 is TGTGCCAGCAGCTTACTAGCGGGAGCTTACAATGAGCAGTTCTTC.

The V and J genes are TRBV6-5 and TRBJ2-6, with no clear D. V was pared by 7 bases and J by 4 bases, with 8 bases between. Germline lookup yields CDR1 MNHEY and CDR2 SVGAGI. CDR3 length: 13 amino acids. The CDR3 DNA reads TGTGCCAGCACCACCCTAGGGGCCAACGTCCTGACTTTC. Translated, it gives CASTTLGANVLTF.

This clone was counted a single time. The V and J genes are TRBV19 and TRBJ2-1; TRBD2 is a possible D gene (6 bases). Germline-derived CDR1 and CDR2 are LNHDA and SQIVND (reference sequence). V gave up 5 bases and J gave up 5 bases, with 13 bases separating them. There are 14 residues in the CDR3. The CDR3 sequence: CASSHRWRDNEQFF. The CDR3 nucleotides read TGTGCCAGTAGTCACCGGTGGAGGGACAATGAGCAGTTCTTC. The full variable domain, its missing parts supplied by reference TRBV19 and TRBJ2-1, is DGGITQSPKYLFRKEGQNVTLSCEQNLNHDAMYWYRQDPGQGLRLIYYSQIVNDFQKGDIAEGYSVSREKKESFPLTVTSAQKNPTAFYLCASSHRWRDNEQFFGPGTRLTVL.

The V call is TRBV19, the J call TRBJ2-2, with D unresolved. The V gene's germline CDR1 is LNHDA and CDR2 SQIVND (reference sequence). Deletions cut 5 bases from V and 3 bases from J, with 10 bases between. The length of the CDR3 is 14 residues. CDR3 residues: CASSSQKYTGELFF. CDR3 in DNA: TGTGCCAGTAGTTCACAGAAATACACCGGGGAGCTGTTTTTT. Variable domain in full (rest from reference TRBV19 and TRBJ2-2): DGGITQSPKYLFRKEGQNVTLSCEQNLNHDAMYWYRQDPGQGLRLIYYSQIVNDFQKGDIAEGYSVSREKKESFPLTVTSAQKNPTAFYLCASSSQKYTGELFFGEGSRLTVL.

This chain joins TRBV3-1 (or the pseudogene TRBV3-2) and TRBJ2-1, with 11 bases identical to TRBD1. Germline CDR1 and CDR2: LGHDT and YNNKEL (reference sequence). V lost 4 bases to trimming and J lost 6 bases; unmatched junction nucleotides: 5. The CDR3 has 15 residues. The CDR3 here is CASSLGTGGGNEQFF. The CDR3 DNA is TGTGCCAGCAGCCTCGGGACAGGGGGAGGCAATGAGCAGTTCTTC.

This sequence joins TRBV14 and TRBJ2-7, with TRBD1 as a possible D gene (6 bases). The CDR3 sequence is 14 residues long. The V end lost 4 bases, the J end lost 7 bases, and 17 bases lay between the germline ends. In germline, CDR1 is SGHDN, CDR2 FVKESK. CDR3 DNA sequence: TGTGCCAGCAGCCGGACAGATTTTGCGACGGAGCAGTACTTC. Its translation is CASSRTDFATEQYF.

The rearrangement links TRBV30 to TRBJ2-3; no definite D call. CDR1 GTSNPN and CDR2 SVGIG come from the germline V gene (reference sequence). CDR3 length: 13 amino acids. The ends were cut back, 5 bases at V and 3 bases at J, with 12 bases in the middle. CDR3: CAWDTVPTDTQYF. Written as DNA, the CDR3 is TGTGCCTGGGATACTGTACCAACAGATACGCAGTATTTT.

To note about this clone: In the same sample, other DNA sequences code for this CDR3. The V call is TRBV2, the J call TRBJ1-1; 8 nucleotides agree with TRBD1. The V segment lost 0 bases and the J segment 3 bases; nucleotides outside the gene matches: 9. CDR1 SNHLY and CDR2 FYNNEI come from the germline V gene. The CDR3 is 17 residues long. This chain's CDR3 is CASSEALLGTGHTEAFF. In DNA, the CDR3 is TGTGCCAGCAGTGAAGCGCTTCTTGGGACAGGTCACACTGAAGCTTTCTTT.

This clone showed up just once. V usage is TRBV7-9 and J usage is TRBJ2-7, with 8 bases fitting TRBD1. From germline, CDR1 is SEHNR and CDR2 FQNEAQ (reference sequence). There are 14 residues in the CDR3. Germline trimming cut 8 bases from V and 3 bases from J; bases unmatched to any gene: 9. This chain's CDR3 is CASRRTGSGYEQYF. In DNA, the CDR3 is TGTGCCAGCCGAAGGACAGGGTCGGGCTACGAGCAGTACTTC.